This T cell receptor beta chain is drawn from a study of CXCR3-negative and CXCR3-positive naive CD8 T cells (dated by TCRdb to about 2019). Notes on the research overall: In total, about 135 million TRB reads were obtained, or roughly 1.5 +/- 0.3 million reads per library. The diversity and physicochemical repertoire analyses included 11 donors pooled from two independent experiments. Naive subsets from 5 or 6 donors and memory cells from 3 donors were included in the TRBV-TRBJ cluster analysis. Results the study describes overall, beyond this receptor: Naive CXCR3-negative and CXCR3-positive cells from the same donor showed similar TRBV-TRBJ usage, whereas memory cells showed distinct patterns. TRB CDR3s from CXCR3-positive naive cells showed higher hydrophobicity (lower Kidera factor 4), lower energy, and higher strength and volume indices than CXCR3-negative naive cells. Freshly isolated PBMCs were used for most assays because CXCR3 expression partially decreased after cryopreservation. Surface CD5, linked to self-reactivity in mice, was comparable between naive subsets; TCR interaction strength was therefore also inferred from TRB CDR3 physicochemical properties. Repertoire diversity was comparably high in both naive subsets but much lower in memory CD8+ T cells.

CDR1 and CDR2 are read off the germline V gene as ENHRY and SYGVKD. The cysteine opens and the phenylalanine closes a CDR3 of 17 amino acids. The record lacks a DNA sequence. Each CD8+ T cell subset was flow-sorted in triplicate, with roughly 330,000 cells per subset placed directly into RLT lysis buffer. To exclude memory contaminants, naive CD8+ T cells were stringently defined as CD45RO-CCR7+CD27+CD95-. Using standard density gradient centrifugation, peripheral blood mononuclear cells were isolated from buffy coats. Naive CXCR3-negative and CXCR3-positive CD8+ T cells were flow-sorted using a FACSAria III. Total RNA was extracted from sorted cells with an RNeasy Mini Kit. As for this clonotype: It has no known antigen specificity.

Reads for this sample came from a NextSeq 550. The Human TCR Profiling Kit (MiLaboratory) was used to prepare UMI-labeled 5' RACE TRB cDNA libraries. The full amount of extracted RNA was used for cDNA synthesis, and the full amount of resulting cDNA was used for PCR amplification. Libraries were prepared in parallel using an identical number of PCR cycles. As for the original processing: With a minimum of two reads required per UMI, MIGEC and MiXCR pulled out about 57,000 +/- 9,900 unique UMI-labeled TRB cDNA molecules from each library. An average of 40,000 +/- 10,000 functional in-frame TRB CDR3 nucleotide clonotypes without stop codons was found per library. After downsampling to 5000 UMI-labeled TRB molecules per sample, diversity metrics such as normalized Shannon-Wiener and Chao1 were calculated in VDJtools. Clonotype-size-weighted physicochemical properties of the central five CDR3 residues (interaction energy, strength, volume and Kidera factor 4) were computed in VDJtools. After the reads were reprocessed by TCRdb, one entry was made per CDR3 protein sequence, with no DNA. For this entry, the V and J calls and clone size follow TCRdb and not the study's own pipeline. The sample table on file contains 5,000 to 6,500 distinct CDR3 sequences. Jointly, the top ten make up 2% to 2.5% of the sample.

The sequenced material came from naive CXCR3+ CD8+ T cells from blood. Taken with the paper, the label for cell subset or site translates to: CD45RO-CCR7+CD27+CD95- naive CD8+ T cells expressing CXCR3 (TNR3+). This chain joins TRBV10-3 to TRBJ2-7; there is no DNA to check the TCRdb D call of TRBD1. The receptor comes from a human donor in good health. Some clones in this sample may be carry-over from other donors' samples. For the CDR3, the sequence is CAISSSPPGQGDYEQYF.